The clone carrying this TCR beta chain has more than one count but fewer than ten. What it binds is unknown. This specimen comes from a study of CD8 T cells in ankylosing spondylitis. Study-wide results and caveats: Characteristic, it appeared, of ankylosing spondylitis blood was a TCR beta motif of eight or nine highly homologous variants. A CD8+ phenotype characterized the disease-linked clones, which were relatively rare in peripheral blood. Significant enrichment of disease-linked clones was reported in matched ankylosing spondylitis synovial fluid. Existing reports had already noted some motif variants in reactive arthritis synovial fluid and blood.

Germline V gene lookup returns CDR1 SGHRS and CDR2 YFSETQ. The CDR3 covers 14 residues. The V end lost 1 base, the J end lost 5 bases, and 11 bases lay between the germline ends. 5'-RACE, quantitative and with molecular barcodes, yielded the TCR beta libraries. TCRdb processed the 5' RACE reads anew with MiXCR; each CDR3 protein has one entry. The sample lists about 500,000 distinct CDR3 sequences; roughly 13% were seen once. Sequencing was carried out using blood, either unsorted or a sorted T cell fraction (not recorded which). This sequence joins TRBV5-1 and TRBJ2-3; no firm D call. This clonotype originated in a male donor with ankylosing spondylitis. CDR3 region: CASSLFSSRDTQYF. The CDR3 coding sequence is TGCGCCAGCAGCTTGTTTTCGTCGAGAGATACGCAGTATTTT.